These 10 T cell receptor beta chains were sequenced from one sample in a study of cytomegalovirus exposure and HLA in healthy donors. Primers for the PCR totalled 60 Vbeta and 13 Jbeta. Produced via immunoSEQ multiplex PCR; TCRdb's table is partial and in-frame only. The sample lists approximately 190,000 clones; more than 75% were seen once. Specimen: PBMCs. Receptors were obtained from a woman between 45 and 60 years old in good health and CMV-seropositive.

V usage is TRBV5-1 and J usage is TRBJ2-1, with 8 positions matching TRBD1. The length of the CDR3 is 15 residues. V was clipped by 4 bases and J by 1 base; unmatched bases: 4. Germline V lookup: CDR1 SGHRS, CDR2 YFSETQ. CDR3 nucleotide sequence: TGCGCCAGCAGCAGGACAGGGAGTTCCTACAATGAGCAGTTCTTC. Translated: CASSRTGSSYNEQFF.

The gene calls are TRBV29-1 and TRBJ2-5; the D gene is possibly TRBD1 (6 bases). Germline CDR1 SQVTM, CDR2 ANQGSEA. V was pared by 4 bases and J by 5 bases, with 14 bases between. The CDR3 runs to 13 residues. CDR3 DNA sequence: TGCAGCGTTGCTGGCAGGGGATCGGAGACCCAGTACTTC. Translating it yields CSVAGRGSETQYF.

This sequence joins TRBV6-1 and TRBJ1-1, with TRBD1 as a possible D gene (6 bases). From germline, CDR1 is MNHNS and CDR2 SASEGT. V dropped 3 bases and J dropped 4 bases, with 12 bases sitting between them. The CDR3 spans 14 residues. The CDR3 is CASSDLQGSTEAFF. The CDR3 bases are TGTGCCAGCAGTGATCTACAGGGCAGCACTGAAGCTTTCTTT.

Remarks on this clone: The junction departs from the called germline gene at one end, perhaps through a read error. The chain uses TRBV9 and TRBJ2-4, with 8 nucleotides matching TRBD2. This CDR3 has 19 amino acids. Per germline, CDR1 SGDLS and CDR2 YYNGEE. The DNA for the CDR3 is TGTGCCAGCAGCGCGAGCGGGAGACTAGCCCGAATGGGCAAAAACAGTCAGTACTTC. Encoded protein: CASSASGRLARMGKNSQYF.

The rearrangement uses TRBV27 and TRBJ2-1; 14 bases fit TRBD2. With V trimmed by 7 bases and J by 4 bases, 12 bases remained unmatched. Germline values: CDR1 MNHEY, CDR2 SMNVEV (reference sequence). This CDR3 contains 18 residues. The CDR3, as DNA: TGTGCCAGCAAGAGGGGGACTAGCGGGAGAAGGGGGTACAATGAGCAGTTCTTC. Its protein is CASKRGTSGRRGYNEQFF.

This chain links TRBV5-4 with TRBJ2-7; TRBD2 agrees at 7 bases. The germline V gene has CDR1 SGHNT and CDR2 YYREEE (reference sequence). The junction had 8 bases not matched to a gene; V was cut back by 1 base and J by 7 bases. The length of the CDR3 is 14 residues. The chain's CDR3 is CASSLRVTSEEQYF. Written as DNA, the CDR3 is TGTGCCAGCAGCTTGAGAGTCACTAGCGAGGAGCAGTACTTC.

V usage is TRBV5-1 and J usage is TRBJ2-6; D might be TRBD2 (5 bases). The V end was cut by 0 bases, the J end by 0 bases, with 7 bases between. The CDR3 contains 16 residues. Germline loops: CDR1 SGHRS, CDR2 YFSETQ. The CDR3 region is CASSLGGSSGANVLTF. In DNA form, the CDR3 reads TGCGCCAGCAGCTTGGGAGGGAGCTCTGGGGCCAACGTCCTGACTTTC.

This clone was seen only once. V and J are TRBV28 and TRBJ1-6; D not certain. The V end lost 7 bases, the J end lost 0 bases, and 13 bases lay between the germline ends. CDR3 length: 16 amino acids. The germline gives CDR1 MDHEN, CDR2 SYDVKM. The CDR3 sequence is CASTPMGSSYNSPLHF. CDR3 nucleotides: TGTGCCAGCACCCCTATGGGGAGCTCCTATAATTCACCCCTCCACTTT. The variable domain in full, with the rest retrieved from reference TRBV28 and TRBJ1-6, is DVKVTQSSRYLVKRTGEKVFLECVQDMDHENMFWYRQDPGLGLRLIYFSYDVKMKEKGDIPEGYSVSREKKERFSLILESASTNQTSMYLCASTPMGSSYNSPLHFGNGTRLTVT.

This sequence joins TRBV13 and TRBJ1-1, with a weak D call TRBD1 (6 bases). The CDR3 has 14 residues. Germline CDR1 PRHDT, CDR2 FYEKMQ (reference sequence). V was pared by 5 bases and J by 2 bases, with 12 bases between. The CDR3 here is CASSAPRGNTEAFF. In nucleotides, the CDR3 is TGTGCCAGCAGCGCCCCCAGGGGTAACACTGAAGCTTTCTTT.

The J gene is TRBJ2-3, the V gene TRBV5-1; 9 bases agree with TRBD2. With V trimmed by 0 bases and J by 4 bases, 6 bases remained unmatched. Germline V gene data show CDR1 as SGHRS and CDR2 as YFSETQ. The CDR3 is 16 amino acids. CDR3 coding DNA: TGCGCCAGCAGCTTGGATGCTAGCGGGAAGGCAGATACGCAGTATTTT. Its translation is CASSLDASGKADTQYF.